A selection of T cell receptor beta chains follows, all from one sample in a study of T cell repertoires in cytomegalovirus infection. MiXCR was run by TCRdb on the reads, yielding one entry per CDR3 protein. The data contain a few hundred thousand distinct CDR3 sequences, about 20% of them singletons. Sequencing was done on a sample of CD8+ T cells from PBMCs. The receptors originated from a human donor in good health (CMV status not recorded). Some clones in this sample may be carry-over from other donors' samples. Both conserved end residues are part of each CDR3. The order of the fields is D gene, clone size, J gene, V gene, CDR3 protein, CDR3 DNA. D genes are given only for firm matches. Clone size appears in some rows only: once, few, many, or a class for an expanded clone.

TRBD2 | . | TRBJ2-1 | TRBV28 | CASIKAGAYNEQFF | TGTGCCAGCATCAAAGCGGGGGCGTACAATGAGCAGTTCTTC
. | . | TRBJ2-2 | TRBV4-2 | CASSQPVGAGELFF | TGTGCCAGCAGCCAACCCGTAGGGGCCGGGGAGCTGTTTTTT
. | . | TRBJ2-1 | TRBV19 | CASSNHEQFF | TGTGCCAGTAGTAACCATGAGCAGTTCTTC
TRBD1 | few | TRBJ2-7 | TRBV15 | CATSRDLAGGAEQYF | TGTGCCACCAGCAGAGATCTAGCAGGGGGCGCCGAGCAGTACTTC
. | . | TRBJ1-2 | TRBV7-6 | CASTESSGYTF | TGTGCCAGTACAGAGAGTAGCGGCTACACCTTC
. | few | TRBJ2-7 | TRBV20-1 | CSARDLERAHEQYF | TGCAGTGCTAGAGATCTGGAAAGGGCCCACGAGCAGTACTTC
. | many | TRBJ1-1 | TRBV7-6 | CASSLRAGTEAFF | TGTGCCAGCAGCTTAAGGGCTGGGACTGAAGCTTTCTTT
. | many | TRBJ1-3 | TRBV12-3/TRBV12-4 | CASSLWPIGDLRNTIYF | TGTGCCAGCAGTCTATGGCCAATCGGGGACCTGAGAAACACCATATATTTT
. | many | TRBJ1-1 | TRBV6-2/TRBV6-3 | CASSYIGDPNTEAFF | TGTGCCAGCAGTTACATTGGGGACCCCAACACTGAAGCTTTCTTT
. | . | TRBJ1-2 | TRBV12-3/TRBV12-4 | CASSLGPGNGYTF | TGTGCCAGCAGTTTGGGGCCAGGAAATGGCTACACCTTC
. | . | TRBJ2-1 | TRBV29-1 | CSAKSRGQYNEQFF | TGCAGCGCAAAGAGCCGGGGCCAATACAATGAGCAGTTCTTC
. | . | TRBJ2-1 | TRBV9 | CASTTGDSYNEQFF | TGTGCCAGCACAACGGGGGACTCCTACAATGAGCAGTTCTTC
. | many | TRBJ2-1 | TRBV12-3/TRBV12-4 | CASSQDSSYNEQFF | TGTGCCAGCAGCCAAGACAGCTCCTACAATGAGCAGTTCTTC
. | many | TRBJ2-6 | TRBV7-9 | CASSLMGTSLGANVLTF | TGTGCCAGCAGCTTAATGGGCACATCTCTCGGGGCCAACGTCCTGACTTTC
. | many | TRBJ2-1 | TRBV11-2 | CASSLVSTSYNEQFF | TGTGCCAGCAGCTTAGTCTCAACCTCCTACAATGAGCAGTTCTTC
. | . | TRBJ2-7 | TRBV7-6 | CASSFPSRGYEQYF | TGTGCCAGCAGCTTCCCCTCGAGGGGGTACGAGCAGTACTTC
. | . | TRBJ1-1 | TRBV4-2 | CASSQDPEAGVNTEAFF | TGTGCCAGCAGCCAAGATCCCGAGGCGGGGGTGAACACTGAAGCTTTCTTT
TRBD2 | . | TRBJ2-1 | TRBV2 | CASSSPGGGGSYNEQFF | TGTGCCAGCAGCAGCCCTGGCGGGGGTGGCTCCTACAATGAGCAGTTCTTC
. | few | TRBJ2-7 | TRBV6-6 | CASSYSIGSTYEQYF | TGTGCCAGCAGTTACTCGATAGGCAGTACCTACGAGCAGTACTTC
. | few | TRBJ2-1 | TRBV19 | CASSIDGTGANEQFF | TGTGCCAGTAGTATAGATGGAACAGGTGCCAATGAGCAGTTCTTC
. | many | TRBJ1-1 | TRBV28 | CASSYNTGSQAFF | TGTGCCAGCAGTTACAATACAGGCTCTCAAGCTTTCTTT
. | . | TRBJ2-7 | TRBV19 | CASRLQGTAYEQYF | TGTGCCAGTAGACTGCAGGGGACCGCCTACGAGCAGTACTTC
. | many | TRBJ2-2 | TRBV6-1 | CASDGPGHTGELFF | TGTGCCAGCGATGGACCGGGGCACACCGGGGAGCTGTTTTTT
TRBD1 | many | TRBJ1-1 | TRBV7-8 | CASSLDIRQGMTEAFF | TGTGCCAGCAGCTTAGATATCCGACAGGGAATGACTGAAGCTTTCTTT
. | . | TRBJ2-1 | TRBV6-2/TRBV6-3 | CASSYSFLARNEQFF | TGTGCCAGCAGTTACTCGTTTCTAGCGAGGAATGAGCAGTTCTTC
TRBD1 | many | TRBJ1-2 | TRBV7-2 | CASSRMGQGPLANYGYTF | TGTGCCAGCAGCCGTATGGGACAGGGGCCTTTAGCTAACTATGGCTACACCTTC
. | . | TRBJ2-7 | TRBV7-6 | CASSLLPGSYEQYF | TGTGCCAGCAGCTTACTGCCGGGATCCTACGAGCAGTACTTC
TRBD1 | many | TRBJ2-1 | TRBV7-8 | CASSLGTGPGYNEQFF | TGTGCCAGCAGCTTAGGGACAGGTCCGGGCTACAATGAGCAGTTCTTC
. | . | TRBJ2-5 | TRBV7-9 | CASSSSRDTMRETQYF | TGTGCCAGCAGCTCAAGCCGGGACACCATGCGGGAGACCCAGTACTTC
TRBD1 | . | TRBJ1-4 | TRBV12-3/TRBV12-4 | CASRHHRDRANEKLFF | TGTGCCAGCAGGCACCACCGGGACAGGGCAAATGAAAAACTGTTTTTT
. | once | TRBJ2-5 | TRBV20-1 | CSASTWGDQETQYF | TGCAGTGCTTCCACCTGGGGAGACCAAGAGACCCAGTACTTC
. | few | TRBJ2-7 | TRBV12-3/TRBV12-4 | CASSPLTNSYEQYF | TGTGCCAGCAGTCCCCTGACAAACTCCTACGAGCAGTACTTC
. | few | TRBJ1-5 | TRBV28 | CASRPDRSNQPQHF | TGTGCCAGCAGACCGGACAGAAGCAATCAGCCCCAGCATTTT
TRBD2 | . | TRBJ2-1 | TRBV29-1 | CSASPGTRDEQFF | TGCAGCGCGAGTCCCGGGACTAGGGATGAGCAGTTCTTC
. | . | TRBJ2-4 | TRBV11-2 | CASSVSRDIQYF | TGTGCCAGCAGCGTCTCTCGTGACATTCAGTACTTC
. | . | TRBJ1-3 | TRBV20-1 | CSASPEGYSGNTIYF | TGCAGTGCTAGTCCCGAGGGATACTCTGGAAACACCATATATTTT
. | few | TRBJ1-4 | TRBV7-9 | CASSLWSGGVNEKLFF | TGTGCCAGCAGCTTATGGTCCGGGGGAGTTAATGAAAAACTGTTTTTT
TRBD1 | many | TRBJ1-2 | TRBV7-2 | CASSTRQGADGYTF | TGTGCCAGCAGCACCAGACAGGGGGCCGATGGCTACACCTTC
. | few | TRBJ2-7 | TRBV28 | CASSFPGDISYEQYF | TGTGCCAGCAGTTTCCCCGGGGACATCTCCTACGAGCAGTACTTC
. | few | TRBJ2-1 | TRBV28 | CASSFPSREHVNEQFF | TGTGCCAGCAGTTTCCCCAGCAGGGAACACGTCAATGAGCAGTTCTTC
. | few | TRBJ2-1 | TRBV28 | CASSLVVPPREQFF | TGTGCCAGCAGTTTAGTGGTCCCCCCCAGGGAGCAGTTCTTC
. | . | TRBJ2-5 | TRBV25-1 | CASSEYPAARETQYF | TGTGCCAGCAGTGAATACCCCGCGGCGCGGGAGACCCAGTACTTC
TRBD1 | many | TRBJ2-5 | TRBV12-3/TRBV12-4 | CASSPGQATRGTQYF | TGTGCCAGCAGCCCGGGACAGGCCACCCGAGGGACCCAGTACTTC
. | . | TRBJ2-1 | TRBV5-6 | CASSWDSDNEQFF | TGTGCCAGCAGCTGGGACTCCGACAATGAGCAGTTCTTC
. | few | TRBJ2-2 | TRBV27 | CATEHPWTGELFF | TGTGCCACCGAACACCCGTGGACCGGGGAGCTGTTTTTT